This T cell receptor (beta chain) was sequenced during a study of identical twins. General observations from the study: Researchers caution that invariant MAIT and iNKT cells could partly confound zero-insertion analyses. Abundant beta clonotypes from cord blood had fewer insertions, unlike memory repertoires, which showed none.

A note on this clonotype: Its specificity is not known.

MiXCR was run by TCRdb on the 5' RACE reads, yielding one entry per CDR3 protein. The sample holds a few hundred thousand distinct CDR3 sequences, under 8.5% seen once. The germline V gene has CDR1 SQVTM and CDR2 ANQGSEA. The length of the CDR3 is 14 residues. J gave up 0 bases and V 4 bases, and 4 bases lay outside the gene matches. This same sample was also part of a study on T cells expressing NK-cell markers.

The receptor was isolated from a woman between 18 and 29 years old in good health. This chain joins TRBV29-1 and TRBJ2-7; 9 bases are shared with TRBD1. The sample was CD8+ T cells sorted from blood. CDR3 nucleotides: TGCAGCGTTGCCGGGACAGGGAGCTCCTACGAGCAGTACTTC. Translated: CSVAGTGSSYEQYF.